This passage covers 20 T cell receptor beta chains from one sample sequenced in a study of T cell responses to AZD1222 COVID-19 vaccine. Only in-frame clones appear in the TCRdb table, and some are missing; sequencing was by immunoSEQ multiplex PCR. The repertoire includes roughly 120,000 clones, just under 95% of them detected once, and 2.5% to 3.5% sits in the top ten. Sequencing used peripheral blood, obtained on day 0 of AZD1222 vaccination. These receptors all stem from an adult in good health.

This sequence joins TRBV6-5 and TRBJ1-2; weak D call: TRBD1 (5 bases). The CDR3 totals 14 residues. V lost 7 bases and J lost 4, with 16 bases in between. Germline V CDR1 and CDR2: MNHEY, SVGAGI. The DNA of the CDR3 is TGTGCCAGCACCCCGAGGGACGGAACCTATGGCTACACCTTC. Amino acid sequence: CASTPRDGTYGYTF.

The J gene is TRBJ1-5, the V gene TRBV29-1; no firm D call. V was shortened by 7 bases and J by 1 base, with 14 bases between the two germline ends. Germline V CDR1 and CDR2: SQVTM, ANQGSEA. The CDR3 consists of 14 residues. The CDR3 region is CSALVPGSNQPQHF. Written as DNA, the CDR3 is TGCAGCGCTCTGGTCCCTGGGAGCAATCAGCCCCAGCATTTT.

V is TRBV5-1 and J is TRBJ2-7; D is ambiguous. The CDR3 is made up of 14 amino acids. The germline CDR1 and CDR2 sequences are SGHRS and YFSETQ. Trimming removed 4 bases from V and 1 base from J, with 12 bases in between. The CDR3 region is CASSMTSSSYEQYF. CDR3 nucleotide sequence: TGCGCCAGCAGCATGACAAGCTCTTCCTACGAGCAGTACTTC.

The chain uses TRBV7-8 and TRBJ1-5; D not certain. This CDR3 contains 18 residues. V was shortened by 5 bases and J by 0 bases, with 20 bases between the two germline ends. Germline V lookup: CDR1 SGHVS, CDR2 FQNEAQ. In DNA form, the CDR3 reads TGTGCCAGCAGCCCTTCATACCGACGGGAGAATAGCAATCAGCCCCAGCATTTT. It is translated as CASSPSYRRENSNQPQHF.

CDR3 sequence reads: CASSTVGYCGYTF. For the CDR3, the DNA is TGTGCCAGCAGCACGGTAGGGTACTGTGGCTACACCTTC. V and J are TRBV28 and TRBJ1-2; D is uncertain. The germline V gene has CDR1 MDHEN and CDR2 SYDVKM. The CDR3 totals 13 residues. The V gene lost 6 bases and the J gene lost 7 bases, with 15 bases spanning the gap.

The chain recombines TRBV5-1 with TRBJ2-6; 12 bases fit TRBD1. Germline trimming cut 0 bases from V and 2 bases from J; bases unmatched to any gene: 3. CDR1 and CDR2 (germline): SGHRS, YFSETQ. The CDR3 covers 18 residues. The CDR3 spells CASSLGGTGGAGANVLTF. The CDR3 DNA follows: TGCGCCAGCAGCTTGGGCGGGACAGGGGGCGCTGGGGCCAACGTCCTGACTTTC.

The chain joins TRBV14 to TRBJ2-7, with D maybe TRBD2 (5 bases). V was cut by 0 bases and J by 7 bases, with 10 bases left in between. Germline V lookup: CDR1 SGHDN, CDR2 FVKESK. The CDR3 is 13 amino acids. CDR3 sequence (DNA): TGTGCCAGCAGCCAAGATTGGACGGGGGAGCAGTACTTC. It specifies CASSQDWTGEQYF.

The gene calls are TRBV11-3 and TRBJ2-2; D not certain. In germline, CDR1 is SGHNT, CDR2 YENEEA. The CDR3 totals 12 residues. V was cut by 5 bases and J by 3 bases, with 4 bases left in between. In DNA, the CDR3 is TGTGCCAGCAGCCCATACACCGGGGAGCTGTTTTTT. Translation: CASSPYTGELFF.

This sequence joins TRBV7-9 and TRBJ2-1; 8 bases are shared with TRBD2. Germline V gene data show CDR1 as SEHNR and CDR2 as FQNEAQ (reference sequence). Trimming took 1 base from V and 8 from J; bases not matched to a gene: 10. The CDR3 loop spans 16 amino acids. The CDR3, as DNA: TGTGCCAGCAGCTTAGAACGGGAGGGCCGGAAATATGAGCAGTTCTTC. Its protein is CASSLEREGRKYEQFF.

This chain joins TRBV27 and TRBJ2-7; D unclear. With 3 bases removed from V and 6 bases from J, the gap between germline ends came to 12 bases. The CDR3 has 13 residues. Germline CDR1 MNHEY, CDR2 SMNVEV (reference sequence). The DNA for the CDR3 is TGTGCCAGCAGTTTCTTTTTTCGGTCCGAGCAGTACTTC. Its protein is CASSFFFRSEQYF.

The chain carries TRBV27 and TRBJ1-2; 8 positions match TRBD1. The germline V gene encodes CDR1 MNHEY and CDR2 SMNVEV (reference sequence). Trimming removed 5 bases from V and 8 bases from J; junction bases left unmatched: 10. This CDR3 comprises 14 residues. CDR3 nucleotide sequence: TGTGCCAGCAGTCCGATTGACAGGGGCGACGGCTACACCTTC. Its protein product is CASSPIDRGDGYTF.

The CDR3 region has the DNA TGTGCCAGTAGAAAGGACAGGGGGAATTTGATGAATGAGCAGTTCTTC. Translation gives CASRKDRGNLMNEQFF. The V call is TRBV19, the J call TRBJ2-1; 10 positions agree with TRBD1. Trimming at V came to 6 bases and at J to 7 bases, leaving 12 bases not matched to a gene. Germline V gene lookup returns CDR1 LNHDA and CDR2 SQIVND (reference sequence). This CDR3 spans 16 amino acids.

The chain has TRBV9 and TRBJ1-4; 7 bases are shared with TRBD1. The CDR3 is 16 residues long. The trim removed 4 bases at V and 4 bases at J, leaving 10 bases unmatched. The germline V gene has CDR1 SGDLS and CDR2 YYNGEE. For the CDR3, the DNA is TGTGCCAGCAGCCCAATACAGGGGAAGGATAATGAAAAACTGTTTTTT. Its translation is CASSPIQGKDNEKLFF.

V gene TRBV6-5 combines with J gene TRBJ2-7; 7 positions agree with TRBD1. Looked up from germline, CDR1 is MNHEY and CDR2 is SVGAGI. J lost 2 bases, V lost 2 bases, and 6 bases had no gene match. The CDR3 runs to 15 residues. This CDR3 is CASSYADRPTYEQYF. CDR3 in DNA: TGTGCCAGCAGTTACGCGGACAGGCCCACCTACGAGCAGTACTTC.

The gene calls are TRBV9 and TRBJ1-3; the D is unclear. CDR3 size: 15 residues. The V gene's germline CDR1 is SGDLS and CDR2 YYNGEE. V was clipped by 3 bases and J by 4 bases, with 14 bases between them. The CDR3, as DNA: TGTGCCAGCAGCGGCCTGAAAGGGCTCGGAAACACCATATATTTT. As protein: CASSGLKGLGNTIYF.

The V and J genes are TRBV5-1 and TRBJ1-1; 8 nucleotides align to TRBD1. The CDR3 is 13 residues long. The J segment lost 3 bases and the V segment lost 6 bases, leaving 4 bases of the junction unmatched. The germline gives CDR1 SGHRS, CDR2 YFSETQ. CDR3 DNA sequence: TGCGCCAGCACTCAGACAGGGGACACTGAAGCTTTCTTT. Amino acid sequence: CASTQTGDTEAFF. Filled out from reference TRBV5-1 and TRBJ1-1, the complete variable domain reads KAGVTQTPRYLIKTRGQQVTLSCSPISGHRSVSWYQQTPGQGLQFLFEYFSETQRNKGNFPGRFSGRQFSNSRSEMNVSTLELGDSALYLCASTQTGDTEAFFGQGTRLTVV.

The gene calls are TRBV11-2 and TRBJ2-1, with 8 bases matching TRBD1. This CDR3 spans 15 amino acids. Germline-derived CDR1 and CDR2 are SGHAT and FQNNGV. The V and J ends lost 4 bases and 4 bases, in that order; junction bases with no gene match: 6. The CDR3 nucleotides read TGTGCCAGCAGCTCGGACAGGGAAGGGTACAATGAGCAGTTCTTC. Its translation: CASSSDREGYNEQFF.

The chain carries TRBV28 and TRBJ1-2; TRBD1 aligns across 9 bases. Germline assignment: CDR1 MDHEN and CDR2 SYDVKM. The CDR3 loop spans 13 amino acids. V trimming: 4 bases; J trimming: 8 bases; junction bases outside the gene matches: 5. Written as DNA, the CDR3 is TGTGCCAGCAGTTCGGGACAGGGTTGGGGCTACACCTTC. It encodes CASSSGQGWGYTF.

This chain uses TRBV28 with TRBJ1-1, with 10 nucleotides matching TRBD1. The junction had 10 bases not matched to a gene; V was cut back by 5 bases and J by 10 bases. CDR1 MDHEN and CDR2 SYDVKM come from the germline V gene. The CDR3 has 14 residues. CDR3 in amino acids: CASSGLRDRGRAFF. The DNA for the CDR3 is TGTGCCAGCAGTGGGCTCCGGGACAGGGGTAGAGCTTTCTTT.

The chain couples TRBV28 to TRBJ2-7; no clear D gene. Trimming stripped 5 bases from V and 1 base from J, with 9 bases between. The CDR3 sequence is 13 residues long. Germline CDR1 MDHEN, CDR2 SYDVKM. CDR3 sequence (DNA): TGTGCCAGCAGTATCACAAGTTCCTACGAGCAGTACTTC. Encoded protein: CASSITSSYEQYF.